This T cell receptor beta chain was sequenced during a study of STAT3 mutations in large granular lymphocyte leukemia. Study-wide results and caveats: In several patients, dominant TCR clone burden exceeded STAT3 mutant burden, suggesting STAT3 mutation arose secondarily. At least one immunodominant TCR beta clonotype appeared in every T-cell large granular lymphocyte leukemia patient.

The CDR3 sequence is 17 residues long. Germline CDR1 reads SSHAT; CDR2 reads FNYEAQ (reference sequence). As to this clone: Its antigen is still unknown. An end of the junction does not agree with germline; a read error may underlie this.

Method: immunoSEQ multiplex PCR; TCRdb's copy keeps in-frame clones and lacks some. The sample records about 6,000 clones, roughly a third being singletons. Sequenced: peripheral blood mononuclear cells. The rearrangement joins TRBV7-7 to TRBJ2-1, with D possibly being TRBD2 (5 bases). The TCR was taken from a woman aged 40-49 years with T-cell large granular lymphocyte leukemia. Some clones in this sample may be carry-over from other donors' samples. The CDR3 region is CASSLGMRSKRDNEQFF. The CDR3, as DNA: TGTGCTAGCAGCTTAGGTATGAGGTCTAAGAGGGACAATGAGCAGTTCTTC.